A selection of T cell receptor beta chains follows, all from one sample in a study of blood T cell repertoires in COVID-19. Sequenced by immunoSEQ multiplex PCR; TCRdb stores in-frame clones only, minus some. Of some 200,000 clones in the sample, 90% were seen once. The specimen sequenced was peripheral blood. These receptors all come from a middle-aged man with acute or convalescent COVID-19. The CDR3 runs from the conserved cysteine through the conserved F or W. Fields, in order: V gene, D gene, J gene, clone size, CDR3 DNA, CDR3 protein. D genes are given only for firm matches. The listing skips clone size in some rows; elsewhere it reads once, few, many or a size class.

>TRBV7-2|TRBD1|TRBJ1-6|NA
TGTGCCAGCAGTCGGGACAGGGGATATAATTCACCCCTCCACTTT
CASSRDRGYNSPLHF
>TRBV7-2|TRBD1|TRBJ2-2|NA
TGTGCCAGCAGATCTAGGACAGGGTCGGGCACCGGGGAGCTGTTTTTT
CASRSRTGSGTGELFF
>TRBV9|NA|TRBJ1-4|NA
TGTGCCAGCAGCCCACGCGGGGGCGAAAGCAGGAATGAAAAACTGTTTTTT
CASSPRGGESRNEKLFF
>TRBV7-8|NA|TRBJ1-5|once
TGTGCCAGCAGCAGCGGGAGGGTCCGTAATCAGCCCCAGCATTTT
CASSSGRVRNQPQHF
>TRBV20-1|TRBD2|TRBJ2-7|NA
TGCAGTGGCCTAGCGGGATACGAGCAGTACTTC
CSGLAGYEQYF
>TRBV27|NA|TRBJ2-5|NA
TGTGCCAGCAGTTTAAGGAGATTCGGGCAGGGAGAGACCCAGTACTTC
CASSLRRFGQGETQYF
>TRBV28|TRBD1|TRBJ2-7|NA
TGTGCCAGCAGTTCCGGGACAGGGCTTACCCACGAGCAGTACTTC
CASSSGTGLTHEQYF
>TRBV9|NA|TRBJ2-1|NA
TGTGCCAGCAGCCGGAGACTAGATAGTGAGCAGTTCTTC
CASSRRLDSEQFF
>TRBV19|NA|TRBJ1-1|few
TGTGCCAGTAGTAGTAGAAACACTGAAGCTTTCTTT
CASSSRNTEAFF
>TRBV28|NA|TRBJ1-2|NA
TGTGCCAGCAGTGGACAAGGCCCCTATGGCTACACCTTC
CASSGQGPYGYTF
>TRBV20-1|TRBD2|TRBJ2-2|NA
TGCAGTGCTAGTGGACCTGGGACTAGCGGGAGTAGTAACACCGGGGAGCTGTTTTTT
CSASGPGTSGSSNTGELFF
>TRBV7-8|NA|TRBJ2-1|NA
TGTGCCAGCAGCTTAGGGAGGGGCGGGAATGAGCAGTTCTTC
CASSLGRGGNEQFF
>TRBV4-3|NA|TRBJ2-1|NA
TGCGCCAGCAGCCTGAAGGACAGGAGCGGGTACAATGAGCAGTTCTTC
CASSLKDRSGYNEQFF
>TRBV4-1|NA|TRBJ2-1|NA
TGCGCCAGCAGCCACGTCTTTGATGAGCAGTTCTTC
CASSHVFDEQFF
>TRBV7-2|NA|TRBJ2-1|NA
TGTGCCAGCAGCTTACTCGATGAGCAGTTCTTC
CASSLLDEQFF
>TRBV19|TRBD1|TRBJ1-5|NA
TGTGCCAGTAGTACGACAGGGGGCGGACAGCCCCAGCATTTT
CASSTTGGGQPQHF
>TRBV7-2|TRBD2|TRBJ2-7|NA
TGTGCCAGCAGCCCGGCCTTAGCGGGAAAGCCTAGAGAGCAGTACTTC
CASSPALAGKPREQYF
>TRBV19|NA|TRBJ1-4|once
TGTGCCAGTACCCGTAATGAAAAACTGTTTTTT
CASTRNEKLFF
>TRBV4-3|NA|TRBJ2-1|NA
TGCGCCAGCAGCCAAGATTGGGCAGGGGCGTTAGACAATGAGCAGTTCTTC
CASSQDWAGALDNEQFF
>TRBV19|NA|TRBJ1-5|NA
TGTGCCAGTAGTATAGTCAGGAACCAGGGGCCCCAGCATTTT
CASSIVRNQGPQHF
>TRBV5-1|NA|TRBJ2-1|NA
TGCGCCAGCAGCTTGGAGGGGGAAACCTACAATGAGCAGTTCTTC
CASSLEGETYNEQFF
>TRBV28|TRBD1|TRBJ2-5|NA
TGTGCCAGCAGTCCCCAGGGGGCGTCTCCGACCCAGTACTTC
CASSPQGASPTQYF
>TRBV5-4|NA|TRBJ1-3|NA
TGTGCCAGCAGCTCCGACCGGAGTCCGGCCGGAAACACCATATATTTT
CASSSDRSPAGNTIYF
>TRBV7-6|TRBD2|TRBJ2-1|NA
TGTGCCAGCAGCTTTCTAGCGGGTGAGCAGTTCTTC
CASSFLAGEQFF
>TRBV9|TRBD2|TRBJ2-2|NA
TGTGCCAGCAGCGCTACTAACCCGGGACTAGCGTACACCGGGGAGCTGTTTTTT
CASSATNPGLAYTGELFF
>TRBV4-1|NA|TRBJ2-2|few
TGCGCCAGCAGCCAGGCACAAGGACTCCTAAACACCGGGGAGCTGTTTTTT
CASSQAQGLLNTGELFF
>TRBV4-2|TRBD2|TRBJ2-5|NA
TGTGCCAGCAGTAGAGACCCCCGACTAGCGAAGAAAGAGACCCAGTACTTC
CASSRDPRLAKKETQYF
>TRBV11-2|TRBD1|TRBJ1-5|NA
TGTGCCAGCAGCACCGGGACAGGCGGCCAGCCCCAGCATTTT
CASSTGTGGQPQHF
>TRBV30|NA|TRBJ2-1|NA
TGTGCCTGGAGGGGAGACCGGCAGTTCTTC
CAWRGDRQFF